The 14 T cell receptor beta chains below were found in one sample sequenced in a study of cytomegalovirus exposure and HLA in healthy donors. PCR employed 60 Vbeta and 13 Jbeta primers. Libraries were prepared by immunoSEQ multiplex PCR; TCRdb keeps only in-frame clonotypes and omits some of them. Among roughly 200,000 clones listed, 9.5% were seen once. The sample taken for sequencing was PBMCs. Receptor source: a woman aged 25-40 years in good health and CMV-seropositive.

The chain combines TRBV7-6 with TRBJ2-7; possible D gene TRBD2, 6 bases. Trimming removed 4 bases from V and 3 bases from J, with 13 bases in between. The CDR3 consists of 14 residues. CDR1 is SGHVS, CDR2 FNYEAQ, per germline. CDR3 in amino acids: CASSSGLSIYEQYF. For the CDR3, the DNA is TGTGCCAGCAGCTCGGGACTCTCAATCTACGAGCAGTACTTC.

The CDR3 spells CASSDPLNGTEAFF. The CDR3 DNA sequence: TGCGCCAGCAGTGATCCTTTAAACGGCACTGAAGCTTTCTTT. The genes are TRBV10-1 and TRBJ1-1; D is unresolved. There are 14 residues in the CDR3. Trimming pared 3 bases from V and 4 bases from J, leaving 12 bases between. CDR1 is WNHNN and CDR2 is SYGVQD in the germline V gene (reference sequence).

This clone was counted a few times. The CDR3 region has the DNA TGTGCCAGCAGCGCCGTCGGGTACGAGCAGTACTTC. This gives the protein CASSAVGYEQYF. The chain is built from TRBV6-5 and TRBJ2-7; no definite D call. Looked up from germline, CDR1 is MNHEY and CDR2 is SVGAGI. V lost 6 bases, J lost 4 bases, and 10 bases lay in between. This CDR3 comprises 12 residues.

This clone occurred a few times. V gene TRBV5-1 combines with J gene TRBJ1-2; no reliable D call. Germline CDR1 is SGHRS and CDR2 is YFSETQ. V lost 4 bases and J 0 bases, leaving 13 bases between the germline ends. The CDR3 consists of 15 residues. This CDR3 reads CASSLASGTNYGYTF. The CDR3 DNA sequence: TGCGCCAGCAGCCTGGCATCCGGGACTAACTATGGCTACACCTTC. Looking up the rest from reference TRBV5-1 and TRBJ1-2 gives the full variable domain: KAGVTQTPRYLIKTRGQQVTLSCSPISGHRSVSWYQQTPGQGLQFLFEYFSETQRNKGNFPGRFSGRQFSNSRSEMNVSTLELGDSALYLCASSLASGTNYGYTFGSGTRLTVV.

This clone has just a few counts. The gene calls are TRBV19 and TRBJ2-5; D is perhaps TRBD2 (6 bases). The CDR3 is made up of 14 amino acids. Trimming cost V 2 bases and J 4 bases, with 11 bases left between them. Per germline, CDR1 LNHDA and CDR2 SQIVND (reference sequence). CDR3 DNA sequence: TGTGCCAGTAGTATACTGGGGGGAGGAGAGACCCAGTACTTC. Its translation is CASSILGGGETQYF.

This rearrangement joins TRBV4-1 to TRBJ2-7, with D possibly TRBD1 on 6 matching bases. V was clipped by 2 bases and J by 1 base, with 12 bases between them. CDR1 and CDR2 (germline): MGHRA, YSYEKL. This CDR3 has 15 amino acids. The CDR3 protein is CASSQQGPSSYEQYF. The CDR3 DNA sequence: TGCGCCAGCAGCCAACAGGGGCCGTCTTCCTACGAGCAGTACTTC.

In this sample, this clone turned up a few times. This chain links TRBV14 with TRBJ1-2; the match to TRBD1 covers 7 bases. Losses at the gene ends were 4 bases for V and 5 bases for J; bases not matched to a gene: 13. The CDR3 sequence is 16 residues long. From germline, CDR1 is SGHDN and CDR2 FVKESK. The CDR3 sequence is CASSPASGTAQYGYTF. DNA for the CDR3: TGTGCCAGCAGCCCTGCCTCCGGGACAGCCCAATATGGCTACACCTTC.

This clone was picked up a small number of times. The chain combines TRBV12-2 with TRBJ2-7; whether TRBD2, the table's D call, matches the DNA was not checked. TRBV12-2 is given as a pseudogene. The CDR3 extends over 19 amino acids. The CDR3 DNA reads as TGTGCAAGTCGCCCACGAAGGCGGGGGGGGACTAACGAATCCTACGAGCAGTACTTC. Protein sequence: CASRPRRRGGTNESYEQYF.

The table lists this clone with many counts. This rearrangement joins TRBV5-1 to TRBJ1-1; 8 bases agree with TRBD1. CDR3 length equals 13 residues. Germline assignment: CDR1 SGHRS and CDR2 YFSETQ. Germline trimming cut 3 bases from V and 4 bases from J; bases unmatched to any gene: 2. CDR3 sequence reads: CASSSGGVTEAFF. The CDR3, as DNA: TGCGCCAGCAGCTCAGGGGGCGTCACTGAAGCTTTCTTT.

The rearrangement uses TRBV6-1 and TRBJ2-7; 10 nucleotides agree with TRBD2. Germline V lookup: CDR1 MNHNS, CDR2 SASEGT. The CDR3 spans 15 residues. V was clipped by 0 bases and J by 6 bases; unmatched bases: 5. The CDR3 loop is CASSEALAGVGEQYV. In DNA form, the CDR3 reads TGTGCCAGCAGTGAAGCTCTAGCGGGAGTCGGCGAGCAGTACGTC.

The V gene is TRBV28, the J gene TRBJ1-3, with D perhaps TRBD1 (5 bases). The CDR3 is 17 residues long. Per the germline V gene, CDR1 is MDHEN and CDR2 is SYDVKM. Trimming left V 5 bases short and J 1 base short, with 18 bases between. The chain's CDR3 is CASSLPLQGRSGNTIYF. The CDR3 nucleotides are TGTGCCAGCAGTCTACCCCTCCAGGGAAGGTCTGGAAACACCATATATTTT. Full variable domain (rest looked up from reference TRBV28 and TRBJ1-3): DVKVTQSSRYLVKRTGEKVFLECVQDMDHENMFWYRQDPGLGLRLIYFSYDVKMKEKGDIPEGYSVSREKKERFSLILESASTNQTSMYLCASSLPLQGRSGNTIYFGEGSWLTVV.

The V and J genes are TRBV5-1 and TRBJ1-2; D gene uncertain. V shed 4 bases and J shed 4 bases, with 20 bases lying between them. CDR1 is SGHRS and CDR2 is YFSETQ in the germline V gene. The CDR3 totals 16 residues. The chain's CDR3 is CASSPGRTADFYGYTF. The CDR3 coding sequence is TGCGCCAGCAGCCCAGGACGAACAGCGGATTTCTATGGCTACACCTTC.

J is TRBJ2-2 and V is TRBV19; 10 bases match TRBD1. J gave up 3 bases and V 11 bases, and 9 bases lay outside the gene matches. The length of the CDR3 is 15 residues. Germline assignment: CDR1 LNHDA and CDR2 SQIVND (reference sequence). DNA for the CDR3: TGTGCCGGGGGACTCGGGACAGGGGACACCGGGGAGCTGTTTTTT. Its protein product is CAGGLGTGDTGELFF.

The chain is built from TRBV29-1 and TRBJ1-1; TRBD1 aligns across 7 bases. Germline CDR1 reads SQVTM; CDR2 reads ANQGSEA. With 4 bases clipped from V and 9 bases from J, the junction kept 5 bases outside the gene matches. CDR3 length: 11 amino acids. CDR3 in amino acids: CSVVRDRQAFF. In DNA form, the CDR3 reads TGCAGCGTTGTAAGGGACAGACAAGCTTTCTTT. The full variable domain, in which reference TRBV29-1 and TRBJ1-1 provide the parts outside the CDR3, is SAVISQKPSRDICQRGTSLTIQCQVDSQVTMMFWYRQQPGQSLTLIATANQGSEATYESGFVIDKFPISRPNLTFSTLTVSNMSPEDSSIYLCSVVRDRQAFFGQGTRLTVV.